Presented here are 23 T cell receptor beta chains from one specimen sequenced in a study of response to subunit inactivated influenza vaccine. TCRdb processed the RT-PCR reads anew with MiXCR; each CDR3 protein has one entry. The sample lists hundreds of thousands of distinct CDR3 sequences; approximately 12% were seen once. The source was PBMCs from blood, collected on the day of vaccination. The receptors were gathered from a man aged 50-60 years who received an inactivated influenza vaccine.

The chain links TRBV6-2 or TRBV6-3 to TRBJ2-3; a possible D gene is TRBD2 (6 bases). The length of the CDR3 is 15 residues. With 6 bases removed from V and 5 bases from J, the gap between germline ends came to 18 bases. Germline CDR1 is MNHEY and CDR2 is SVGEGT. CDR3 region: CASSQTRGNEDTQYF. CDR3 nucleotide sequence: TGTGCCAGCAGCCAGACACGGGGGAATGAAGATACGCAGTATTTT.

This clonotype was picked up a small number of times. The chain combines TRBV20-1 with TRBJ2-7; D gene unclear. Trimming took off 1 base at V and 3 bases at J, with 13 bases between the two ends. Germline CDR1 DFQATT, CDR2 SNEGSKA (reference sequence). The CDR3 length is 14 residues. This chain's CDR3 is CSARAWTGFYEQYF. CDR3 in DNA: TGCAGTGCTAGAGCATGGACCGGGTTCTACGAGCAGTACTTC.

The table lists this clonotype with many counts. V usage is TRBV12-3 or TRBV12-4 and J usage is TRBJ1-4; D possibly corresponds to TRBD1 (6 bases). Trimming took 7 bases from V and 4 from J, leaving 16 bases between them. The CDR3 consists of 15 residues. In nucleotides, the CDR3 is TGTGCCAGCAAGGCTGTCAGGGGTGTTAATGAAAAACTGTTTTTT. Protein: CASKAVRGVNEKLFF.

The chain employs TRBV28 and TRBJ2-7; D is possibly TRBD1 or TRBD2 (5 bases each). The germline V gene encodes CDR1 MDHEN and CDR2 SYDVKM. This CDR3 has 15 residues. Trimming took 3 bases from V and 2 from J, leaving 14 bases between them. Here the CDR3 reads CASSLAGSLAYEQYF. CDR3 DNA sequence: TGTGCCAGCAGTTTGGCAGGGAGCCTCGCCTACGAGCAGTACTTC.

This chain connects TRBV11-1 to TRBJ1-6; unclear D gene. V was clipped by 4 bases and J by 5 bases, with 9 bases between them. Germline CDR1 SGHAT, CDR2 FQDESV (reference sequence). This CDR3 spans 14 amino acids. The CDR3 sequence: CASSSGFDNSPLHF. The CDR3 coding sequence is TGTGCCAGCAGCTCCGGGTTTGATAATTCACCCCTCCACTTT.

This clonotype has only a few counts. CDR3 bases: TGTGCCAGCAGCCAAGATCCGCTGGAGTCAGAGACCCAGTACTTC. This gives the protein CASSQDPLESETQYF. The rearrangement joins TRBV3-1 to TRBJ2-5; D is uncertain. CDR3 length: 15 amino acids. V was trimmed by 0 bases and J by 4 bases, leaving 12 bases between them. Per the germline V gene, CDR1 is LGHDT and CDR2 is YNNKEL (reference sequence).

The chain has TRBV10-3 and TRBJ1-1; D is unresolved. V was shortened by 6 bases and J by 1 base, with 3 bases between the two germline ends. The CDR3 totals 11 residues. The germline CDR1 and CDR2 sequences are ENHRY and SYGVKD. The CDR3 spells CAIRANTEAFF. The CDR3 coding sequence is TGTGCCATCAGGGCGAACACTGAAGCTTTCTTT.

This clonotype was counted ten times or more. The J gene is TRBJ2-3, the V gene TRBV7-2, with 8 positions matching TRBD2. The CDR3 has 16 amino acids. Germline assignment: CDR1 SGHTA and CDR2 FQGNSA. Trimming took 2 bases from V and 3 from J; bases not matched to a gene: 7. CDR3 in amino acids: CASSLFGGGRTDTQYF. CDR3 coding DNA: TGTGCCAGCAGCTTATTTGGGGGCGGGAGGACAGATACGCAGTATTTT.

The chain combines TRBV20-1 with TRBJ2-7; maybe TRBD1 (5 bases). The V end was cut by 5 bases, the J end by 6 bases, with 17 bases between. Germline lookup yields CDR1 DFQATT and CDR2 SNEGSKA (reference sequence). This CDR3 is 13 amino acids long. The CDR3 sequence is CSAPQAASREQYF. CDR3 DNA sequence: TGCAGTGCTCCACAGGCAGCCTCACGCGAGCAGTACTTC.

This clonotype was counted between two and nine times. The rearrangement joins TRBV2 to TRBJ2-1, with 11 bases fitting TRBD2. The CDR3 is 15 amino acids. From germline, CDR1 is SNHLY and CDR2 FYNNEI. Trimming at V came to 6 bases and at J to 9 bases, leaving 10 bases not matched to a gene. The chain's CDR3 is CASSHRLAGLLEQFF. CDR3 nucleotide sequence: TGTGCCAGCAGCCACCGACTAGCGGGACTACTTGAGCAGTTCTTC.

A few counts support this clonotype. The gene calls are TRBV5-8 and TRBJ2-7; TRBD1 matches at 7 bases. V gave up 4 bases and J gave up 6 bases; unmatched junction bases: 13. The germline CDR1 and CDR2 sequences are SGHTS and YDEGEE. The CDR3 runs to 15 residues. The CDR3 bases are TGTGCCAGCAGCCCAACACGACAGGGTGTAGGCGAGCAGTACTTC. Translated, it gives CASSPTRQGVGEQYF.

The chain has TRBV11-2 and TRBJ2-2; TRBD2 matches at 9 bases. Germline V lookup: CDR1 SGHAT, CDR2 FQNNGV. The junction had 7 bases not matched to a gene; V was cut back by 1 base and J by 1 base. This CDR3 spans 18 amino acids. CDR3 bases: TGTGCCAGCAGCTTAGTGGTCGGCGGGAGGGTGAACACCGGGGAGCTGTTTTTT. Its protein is CASSLVVGGRVNTGELFF.

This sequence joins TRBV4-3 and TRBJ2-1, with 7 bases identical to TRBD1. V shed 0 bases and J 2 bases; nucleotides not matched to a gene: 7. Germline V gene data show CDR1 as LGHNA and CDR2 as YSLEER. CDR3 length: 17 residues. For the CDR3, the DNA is TGCGCCAGCAGCCAAGATCAGATCGGGACAGCCTACAATGAGCAGTTCTTC. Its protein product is CASSQDQIGTAYNEQFF.

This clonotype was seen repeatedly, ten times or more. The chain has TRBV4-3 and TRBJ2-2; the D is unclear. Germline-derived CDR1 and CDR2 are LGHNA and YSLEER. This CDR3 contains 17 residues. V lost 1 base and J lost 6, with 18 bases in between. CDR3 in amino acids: CASSQGIFPLEAGELFF. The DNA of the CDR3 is TGCGCCAGCAGCCAAGGCATCTTCCCCTTAGAGGCCGGGGAGCTGTTTTTT.

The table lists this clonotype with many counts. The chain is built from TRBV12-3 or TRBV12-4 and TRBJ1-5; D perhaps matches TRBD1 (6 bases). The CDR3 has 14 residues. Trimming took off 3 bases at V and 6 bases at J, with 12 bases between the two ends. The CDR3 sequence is CASSLAGVGQPQHF. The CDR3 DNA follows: TGTGCCAGCAGTTTGGCAGGGGTGGGTCAGCCCCAGCATTTT.

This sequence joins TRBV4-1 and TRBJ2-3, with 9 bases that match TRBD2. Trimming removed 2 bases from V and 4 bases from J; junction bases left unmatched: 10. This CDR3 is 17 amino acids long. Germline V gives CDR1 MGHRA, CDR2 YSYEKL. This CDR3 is CASSQLLSSGGSDTQYF. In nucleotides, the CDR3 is TGCGCCAGCAGCCAACTCCTAAGTAGCGGGGGTTCAGATACGCAGTATTTT.

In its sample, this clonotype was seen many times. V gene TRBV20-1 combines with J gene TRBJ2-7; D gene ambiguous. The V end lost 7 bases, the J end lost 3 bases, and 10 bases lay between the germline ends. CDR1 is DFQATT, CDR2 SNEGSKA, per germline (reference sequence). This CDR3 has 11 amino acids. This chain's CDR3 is CSGNKVYEQYF. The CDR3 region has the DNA TGCAGTGGAAACAAAGTCTACGAGCAGTACTTC.

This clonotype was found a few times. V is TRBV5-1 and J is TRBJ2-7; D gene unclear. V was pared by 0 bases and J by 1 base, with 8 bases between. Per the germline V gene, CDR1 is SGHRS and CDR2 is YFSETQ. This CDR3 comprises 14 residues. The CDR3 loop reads CASSLESTSYEQYF. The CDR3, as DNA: TGCGCCAGCAGCTTGGAGAGTACGTCCTACGAGCAGTACTTC.

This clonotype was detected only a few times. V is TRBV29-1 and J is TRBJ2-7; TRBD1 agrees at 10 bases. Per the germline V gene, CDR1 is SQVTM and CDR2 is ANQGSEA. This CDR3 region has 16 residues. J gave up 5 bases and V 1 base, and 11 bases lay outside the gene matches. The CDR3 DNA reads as TGCAGCGTTGAAGGGGGGAGACAGGGGGCGAGGAACGAGCAGTACTTC. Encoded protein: CSVEGGRQGARNEQYF.

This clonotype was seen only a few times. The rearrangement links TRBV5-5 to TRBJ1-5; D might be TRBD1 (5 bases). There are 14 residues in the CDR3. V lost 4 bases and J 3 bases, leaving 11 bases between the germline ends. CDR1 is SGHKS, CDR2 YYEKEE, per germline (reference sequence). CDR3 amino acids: CASSPGLTNQPQHF. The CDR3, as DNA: TGTGCCAGCAGCCCGGGACTGACCAATCAGCCCCAGCATTTT.

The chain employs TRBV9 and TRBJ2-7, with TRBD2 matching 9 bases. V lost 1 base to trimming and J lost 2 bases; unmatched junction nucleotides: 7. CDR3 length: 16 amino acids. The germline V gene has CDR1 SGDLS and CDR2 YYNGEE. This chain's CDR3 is CASSVQASGKAYEQYF. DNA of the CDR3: TGTGCCAGCAGCGTACAGGCTAGCGGGAAAGCCTACGAGCAGTACTTC.

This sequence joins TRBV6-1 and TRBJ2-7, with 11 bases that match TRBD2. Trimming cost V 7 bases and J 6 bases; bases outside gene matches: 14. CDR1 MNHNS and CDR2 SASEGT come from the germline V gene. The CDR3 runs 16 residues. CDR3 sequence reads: CASTHIGASGGSEQYF. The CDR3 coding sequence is TGTGCCAGCACCCATATTGGGGCTAGCGGGGGGAGCGAGCAGTACTTC.

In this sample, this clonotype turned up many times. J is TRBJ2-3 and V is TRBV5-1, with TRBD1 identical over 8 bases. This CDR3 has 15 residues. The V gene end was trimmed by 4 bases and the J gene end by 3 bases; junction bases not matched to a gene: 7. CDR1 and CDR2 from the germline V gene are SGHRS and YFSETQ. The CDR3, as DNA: TGCGCCAGCAGCGGTGGACAGGGCCGAACAGATACGCAGTATTTT. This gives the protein CASSGGQGRTDTQYF.